The clone carrying this T cell receptor beta chain appeared a single time. Antigen: not known. This sample was taken from a study of cytomegalovirus exposure and HLA in healthy donors. Study-level findings and limits: In a later analysis, CMV-associated beta chains were mostly HLA-associated, it appeared.

Use of 60 Vbeta and 13 Jbeta primers characterized the PCR. The assay was immunoSEQ multiplex PCR, and TCRdb's table has in-frame clones only and misses some. The sample yields 40,000 or so clones, 60% to 70% seen once. Trimming took 3 bases from V and 6 from J; bases not matched to a gene: 5. The germline gives CDR1 KGHSH, CDR2 LQKENI. This CDR3 comprises 14 residues. Specimen: PBMCs. The V call is TRBV18, the J call TRBJ2-5; 9 nucleotides align to TRBD2. The sequence came from a man between 50 and 59 years old in good health and CMV-seropositive. The CDR3 coding sequence is TGTGCCAGCTCACCGGCGAGCGGGGGGAAGACCCAGTACTTC. It translates to CASSPASGGKTQYF. Full variable domain (remainder filled in from reference TRBV18 and TRBJ2-5): NAGVMQNPRHLVRRRGQEARLRCSPMKGHSHVYWYRQLPEEGLKFMVYLQKENIIDESGMPKERFSAEFPKEGPSILRIQQVVRGDSAAYFCASSPASGGKTQYFGPGTRLLVL.